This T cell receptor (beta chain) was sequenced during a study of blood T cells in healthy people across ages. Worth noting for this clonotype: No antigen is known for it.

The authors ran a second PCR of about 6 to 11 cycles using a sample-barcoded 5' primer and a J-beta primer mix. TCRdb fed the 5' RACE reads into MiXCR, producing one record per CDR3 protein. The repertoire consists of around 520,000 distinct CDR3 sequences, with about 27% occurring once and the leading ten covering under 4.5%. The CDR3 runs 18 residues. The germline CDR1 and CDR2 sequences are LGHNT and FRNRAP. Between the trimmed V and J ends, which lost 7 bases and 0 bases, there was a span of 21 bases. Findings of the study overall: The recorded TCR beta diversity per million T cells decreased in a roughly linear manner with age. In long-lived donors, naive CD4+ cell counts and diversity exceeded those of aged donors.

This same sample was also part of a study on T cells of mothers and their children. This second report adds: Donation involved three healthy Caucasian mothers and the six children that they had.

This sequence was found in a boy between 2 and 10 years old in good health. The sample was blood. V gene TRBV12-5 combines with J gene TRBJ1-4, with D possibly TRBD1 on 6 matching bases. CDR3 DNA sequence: TGTGCTAGTGCCCGTTCGCCGAGGACAGAAGCAACTAATGAAAAACTGTTTTTT. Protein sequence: CASARSPRTEATNEKLFF.